Presented here are 22 T cell receptor beta chains from one specimen sequenced in a study of blood T cell repertoires in COVID-19. Only in-frame clones appear in the TCRdb table, and some are missing; sequencing was by immunoSEQ multiplex PCR. The sample has tens of thousands of clones, 86% seen once. The sample comprised peripheral blood. The receptors here all came from a man at least 80 years old in a cohort sampled during active COVID-19.

The rearrangement joins TRBV15 to TRBJ1-5; tentative D call: TRBD1 (6 bases). Trimming cost V 2 bases and J 1 base, with 12 bases left between them. Germline values: CDR1 LNHNV, CDR2 YYDKDF (reference sequence). The CDR3 has 16 amino acids. CDR3 sequence: CATSRRGAGSNQPQHF. The CDR3 region has the DNA TGTGCCACCAGCAGACGGGGGGCGGGAAGCAATCAGCCCCAGCATTTT.

In this sample, this clone turned up a few times. This rearrangement joins TRBV20-1 to TRBJ1-2; unclear D gene. V was trimmed by 6 bases and J by 6 bases, leaving 11 bases between them. Germline assignment: CDR1 DFQATT and CDR2 SNEGSKA (reference sequence). The CDR3 is 11 amino acids. The CDR3 region is CSAEFGDGYTF. The CDR3 nucleotides read TGCAGTGCCGAGTTTGGTGATGGCTACACCTTC.

Only a few counts were recorded for this clone. The chain carries TRBV27 and TRBJ2-1, with a tentative D call TRBD2 (6 bases). From germline, CDR1 is MNHEY and CDR2 SMNVEV (reference sequence). This CDR3 comprises 16 residues. Trimming left V 3 bases short and J 9 bases short, with 21 bases between. CDR3 residues: CASSFGGAQITTEQFF. In DNA form, the CDR3 reads TGTGCCAGCAGTTTCGGCGGGGCTCAGATAACGACTGAGCAGTTCTTC.

The V call is TRBV5-8, the J call TRBJ1-1, with 8 bases that match TRBD1. V gave up 3 bases and J gave up 7 bases; unmatched junction bases: 17. Germline V gene lookup returns CDR1 SGHTS and CDR2 YDEGEE. The CDR3 length is 17 residues. CDR3 nucleotides: TGTGCCAGCAGCTCGACCACCACGCAGGGGGCGCAGAGTGAAGCTTTCTTT. Amino acid sequence: CASSSTTTQGAQSEAFF.

V gene TRBV5-4 combines with J gene TRBJ2-3, with 9 bases aligning to TRBD1. This CDR3 contains 15 residues. From germline, CDR1 is SGHNT and CDR2 YYREEE (reference sequence). V lost 6 bases, J lost 5 bases, and 10 bases stayed unmatched. CDR3 sequence: CASIPTGGAVDTQYF. The DNA for the CDR3 is TGTGCCAGCATCCCAACAGGGGGCGCTGTAGATACGCAGTATTTT. Filled out from reference TRBV5-4 and TRBJ2-3, the complete variable domain reads ETGVTQSPTHLIKTRGQQVTLRCSSQSGHNTVSWYQQALGQGPQFIFQYYREEENGRGNFPPRFSGLQFPNYSSELNVNALELDDSALYLCASIPTGGAVDTQYFGPGTRLTVL.

The chain recombines TRBV5-1 with TRBJ2-7; TRBD2 agrees at 11 bases. The CDR3 has 16 residues. The germline V gene has CDR1 SGHRS and CDR2 YFSETQ. V lost 0 bases and J lost 1; bases outside the gene matches: 3. CDR3 protein: CASSLDSGGGSYEQYF. The CDR3 DNA follows: TGCGCCAGCAGCTTGGATAGCGGGGGGGGATCCTACGAGCAGTACTTC.

The chain links TRBV7-2 to TRBJ1-2, with D unclear. The CDR3 runs 12 residues. Per the germline V gene, CDR1 is SGHTA and CDR2 is FQGNSA. V was trimmed by 5 bases and J by 3 bases, leaving 7 bases between them. As DNA, the CDR3 is TGTGCCAGCAGCCGTTCGGACTATGGCTACACCTTC. It specifies CASSRSDYGYTF.

The V call is TRBV3-1 (or the pseudogene TRBV3-2), the J call TRBJ2-7; TRBD1 matches at 7 bases. V shed 5 bases and J 0 bases; nucleotides not matched to a gene: 1. The CDR3 has 13 residues. The V gene's germline CDR1 is LGHDT and CDR2 YNNKEL (reference sequence). CDR3 loop: CASSRDSSYEQYF. DNA for the CDR3: TGTGCCAGCAGCAGGGACAGCTCCTACGAGCAGTACTTC.

This clone occurred once. The chain joins TRBV19 to TRBJ2-2; TRBD1 is a possible D gene (8 bases). V was clipped by 6 bases and J by 3 bases, with 14 bases between them. CDR3 length equals 15 residues. Germline V CDR1 and CDR2: LNHDA, SQIVND (reference sequence). CDR3 in DNA: TGTGCCAGTAGGCGGGGGACAGGAGACACCGGGGAGCTGTTTTTT. This translates into CASRRGTGDTGELFF.

This clone was seen just once. The chain couples TRBV2 to TRBJ1-4, with D possibly matching TRBD1 (5 bases). Germline-derived CDR1 and CDR2 are SNHLY and FYNNEI. The CDR3 contains 14 residues. V lost 8 bases to trimming and J lost 2 bases, with 12 bases between them. CDR3 bases: TGTGCCAGCGAACTCGACAGTACTAATGAAAAACTGTTTTTT. Protein sequence: CASELDSTNEKLFF.

This rearrangement joins TRBV7-3 to TRBJ1-1; TRBD1 is a possible D gene (6 bases). Germline CDR1 reads SGHTA; CDR2 reads FQGTGA. Trimming cost V 3 bases and J 3 bases, with 17 bases left between them. This CDR3 is 16 amino acids long. The CDR3 sequence is CASSFNLRGADTEAFF. The DNA for the CDR3 is TGTGCCAGCAGCTTTAATTTGCGGGGGGCGGACACTGAAGCTTTCTTT.

The chain combines TRBV4-2 with TRBJ2-3; 7 bases map to TRBD2. V lost 0 bases, J lost 7 bases, and 13 bases stayed unmatched. Germline CDR1 and CDR2: LGHNA and YNFKEQ. This CDR3 contains 17 residues. The DNA for the CDR3 is TGTGCCAGCAGCCAAGAGGGAGGGCGGGGGACCCCAAATACGCAGTATTTT. It translates to CASSQEGGRGTPNTQYF.

The chain recombines TRBV7-2 with TRBJ2-7, with 7 bases matching TRBD2. Germline V gene lookup returns CDR1 SGHTA and CDR2 FQGNSA. The CDR3 runs to 12 residues. V was clipped by 6 bases and J by 7 bases; unmatched bases: 6. CDR3: CASSSPGGEQYF. In DNA, the CDR3 is TGTGCCAGCAGTTCCCCGGGGGGAGAGCAGTACTTC.

This chain connects TRBV24-1 to TRBJ2-1; TRBD2 matches 13 bases. This CDR3 region has 16 residues. CDR1 and CDR2 from the germline V gene are KGHDR and SFDVKD. V lost 4 bases, J lost 8 bases, and 7 bases stayed unmatched. The CDR3 is CATSDPTSGGVDEQFF. The CDR3 DNA reads as TGTGCCACCAGTGACCCAACTAGCGGGGGGGTTGATGAGCAGTTCTTC.

The chain recombines TRBV7-3 with TRBJ1-2, with 9 bases identical to TRBD1. V dropped 3 bases and J dropped 6; count of bases not matched to a gene: 5. The CDR3 consists of 14 residues. From germline, CDR1 is SGHTA and CDR2 FQGTGA. The CDR3 sequence: CASSFSGTGNGYTF. In DNA form, the CDR3 reads TGTGCCAGCAGCTTCTCCGGGACAGGGAATGGCTACACCTTC. Full variable domain (remainder filled in from reference TRBV7-3 and TRBJ1-2): GAGVSQTPSNKVTEKGKYVELRCDPISGHTALYWYRQSLGQGPEFLIYFQGTGAADDSGLPNDRFFAVRPEGSVSTLKIQRTERGDSAVYLCASSFSGTGNGYTFGSGTRLTVV.

The genes are TRBV4-1 and TRBJ2-2, with 8 bases aligning to TRBD2. This CDR3 is 17 amino acids long. V shed 1 base and J 6 bases; nucleotides not matched to a gene: 10. Germline V CDR1 and CDR2: MGHRA, YSYEKL. In DNA, the CDR3 is TGCGCCAGCAGCCAAGTTGTCCGGGGGGGCCGCCCCGGGGAGCTGTTTTTT. Its protein product is CASSQVVRGGRPGELFF.

The J gene is TRBJ2-3, the V gene TRBV6-5; no clear D gene. Germline CDR1 and CDR2: MNHEY and SVGAGI. Deletions cut 7 bases from V and 1 base from J, with 9 bases between. The CDR3 has 13 amino acids. For the CDR3, the DNA is TGTGCCAGCATTAAGGCGGGCACAGATACGCAGTATTTT. Protein sequence: CASIKAGTDTQYF.

This chain joins TRBV9 and TRBJ1-1; no clear D. Germline V gene lookup returns CDR1 SGDLS and CDR2 YYNGEE. This CDR3 has 15 residues. V lost 0 bases and J 0 bases, leaving 9 bases between the germline ends. In nucleotides, the CDR3 is TGTGCCAGCAGCGTAGTCCCGGTTATGAACACTGAAGCTTTCTTT. Its protein product is CASSVVPVMNTEAFF.

V and J are TRBV14 and TRBJ2-5, with a weak D call TRBD1 (6 bases). Germline CDR1 SGHDN, CDR2 FVKESK. The CDR3 contains 14 residues. The V and J ends lost 1 base and 4 bases respectively, with 10 bases between them. Here the CDR3 DNA reads TGTGCCAGCAGCCAAGGTAACAGGGTAGAGACCCAGTACTTC. Its protein is CASSQGNRVETQYF.

The gene calls are TRBV7-8 and TRBJ2-1; a weak D match, TRBD2 (7 bases). Germline V gene lookup returns CDR1 SGHVS and CDR2 FQNEAQ. The CDR3 consists of 12 residues. The V gene lost 5 bases and the J gene lost 10 bases, with 12 bases spanning the gap. The CDR3 region is CASSPWGGEQFF. CDR3 sequence (DNA): TGTGCCAGCAGCCCCTGGGGGGGCGAGCAGTTCTTC. Drawing the rest from reference TRBV7-8 and TRBJ2-1, the complete variable domain is GAGVSQSPRYKVAKRGQDVALRCDPISGHVSLFWYQQALGQGPEFLTYFQNEAQLDKSGLPSDRFFAERPEGSVSTLKIQRTQQEDSAVYLCASSPWGGEQFFGPGTRLTVL.

The chain couples TRBV6-6 to TRBJ2-2, with TRBD1 matching 8 bases. In germline, CDR1 is MNHNY, CDR2 SVGAGI (reference sequence). The CDR3 is 16 amino acids. V dropped 7 bases and J dropped 1; count of bases not matched to a gene: 8. CDR3 nucleotide sequence: TGTGCCAGCACCCAAATCGGGACAGGGAACACCGGGGAGCTGTTTTTT. Encoded protein: CASTQIGTGNTGELFF.

This chain joins TRBV7-3 and TRBJ2-5; D call uncertain. The germline CDR1 and CDR2 sequences are SGHTA and FQGTGA. V was clipped by 4 bases and J by 7 bases, with 4 bases between them. The CDR3 loop spans 10 amino acids. The CDR3 reads CASSSRTQYF. For the CDR3, the DNA is TGTGCCAGCAGCTCCCGGACCCAGTACTTC.